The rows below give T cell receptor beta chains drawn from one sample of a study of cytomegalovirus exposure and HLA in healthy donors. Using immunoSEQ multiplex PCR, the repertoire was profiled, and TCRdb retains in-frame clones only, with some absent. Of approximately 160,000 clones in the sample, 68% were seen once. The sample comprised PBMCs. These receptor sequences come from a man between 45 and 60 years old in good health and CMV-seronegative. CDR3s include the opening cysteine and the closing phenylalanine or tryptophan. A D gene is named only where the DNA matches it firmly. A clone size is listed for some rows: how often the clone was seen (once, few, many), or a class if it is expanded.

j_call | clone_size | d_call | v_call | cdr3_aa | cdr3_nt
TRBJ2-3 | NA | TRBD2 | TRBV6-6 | CASRRGGTDTQYF | TGTGCCAGCAGACGGGGGGGGACAGATACGCAGTATTTT
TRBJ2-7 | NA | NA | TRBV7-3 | CASSTNGGSYEQYF | TGTGCCAGCAGCACCAACGGGGGCTCCTACGAGCAGTACTTC
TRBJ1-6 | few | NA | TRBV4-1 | CASSHARDTSSYNSPLHF | TGCGCCAGCAGCCATGCCCGGGACACGAGCTCCTATAATTCACCCCTCCACTTT
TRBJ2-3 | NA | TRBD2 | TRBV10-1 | CASSERLAGGRDTQYF | TGCGCCAGCAGTGAGAGGCTAGCGGGGGGGCGAGATACGCAGTATTTT
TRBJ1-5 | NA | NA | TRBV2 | CASSKQESSNQPQHF | TGTGCCAGCAGTAAACAGGAATCTAGCAATCAGCCCCAGCATTTT
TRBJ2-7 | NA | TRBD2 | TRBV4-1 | CASSQATAGGEQYF | TGCGCCAGCAGCCAAGCGACCGCGGGAGGCGAGCAGTACTTC
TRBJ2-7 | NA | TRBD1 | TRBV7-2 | CASSPNRDRTPYEQYF | TGTGCCAGCAGCCCCAACCGGGACAGGACCCCCTACGAGCAGTACTTC
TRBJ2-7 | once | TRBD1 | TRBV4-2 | CASSDPTGGGEQYF | TGTGCCAGCAGCGACCCAACAGGGGGCGGCGAGCAGTACTTC
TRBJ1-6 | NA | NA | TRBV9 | CASSTRQASAPLHF | TGTGCCAGCAGCACTAGACAGGCGAGTGCTCCCCTCCACTTT
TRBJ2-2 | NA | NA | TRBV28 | CASSLDGTGELFF | TGTGCCAGCAGTTTAGACGGGACCGGGGAGCTGTTTTTT
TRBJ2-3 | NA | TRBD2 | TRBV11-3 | CASSFSGDYTDTQYF | TGTGCCAGCAGCTTCTCCGGGGACTACACAGATACGCAGTATTTT
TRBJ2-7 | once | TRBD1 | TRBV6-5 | CASSFPGTGWEYEQYF | TGTGCCAGCAGTTTTCCCGGGACAGGGTGGGAGTACGAGCAGTACTTC
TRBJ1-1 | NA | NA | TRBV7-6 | CASSLKSPGGGTEAFF | TGTGCCAGCAGCTTAAAATCCCCGGGGGGTGGCACTGAAGCTTTCTTT
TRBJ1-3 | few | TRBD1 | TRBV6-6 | CASSRGQGIYGNTIYF | TGTGCCAGCAGCCGCGGACAGGGGATATATGGAAACACCATATATTTT
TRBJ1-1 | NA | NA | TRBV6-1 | CASRLSGGNTEAFF | TGTGCCAGCAGGTTGTCCGGCGGGAACACTGAAGCTTTCTTT
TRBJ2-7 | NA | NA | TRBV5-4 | CASSLLESYEQYF | TGTGCCAGCAGCCTTCTAGAGTCCTACGAGCAGTACTTC
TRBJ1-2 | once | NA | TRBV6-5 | CASSPTANYGYTF | TGTGCCAGCAGTCCCACAGCCAACTATGGCTACACCTTC
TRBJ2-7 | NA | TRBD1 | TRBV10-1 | CARLPGQGAEGLGSYEQYF | TGCGCCAGACTTCCGGGACAGGGGGCGGAAGGACTGGGCTCCTACGAGCAGTACTTC
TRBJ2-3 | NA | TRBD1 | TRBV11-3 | CASSFLGQGTDTQYF | TGTGCCAGCAGCTTTCTAGGACAGGGCACAGATACGCAGTATTTT
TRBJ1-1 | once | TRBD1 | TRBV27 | CASSYAWTGGKRNTEAFF | TGTGCCAGCAGTTACGCCTGGACAGGGGGAAAAAGAAACACTGAAGCTTTCTTT
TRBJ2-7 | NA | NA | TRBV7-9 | CASSSPDSSYEQYF | TGTGCCAGCAGCTCTCCGGACAGCTCCTACGAGCAGTACTTC
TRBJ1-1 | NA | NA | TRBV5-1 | CASSLGFGGNTEAFF | TGCGCCAGCAGCTTGGGGTTCGGTGGGAACACTGAAGCTTTCTTT
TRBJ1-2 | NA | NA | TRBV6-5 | CASTRGGNYGYTF | TGTGCCAGCACCAGGGGAGGGAACTATGGCTACACCTTC
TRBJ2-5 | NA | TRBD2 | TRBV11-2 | CASSLGTSGQTQYF | TGTGCCAGCAGCCTAGGGACTAGCGGGCAGACCCAGTACTTC
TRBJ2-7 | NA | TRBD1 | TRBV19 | CASRETGAHAYEQYF | TGTGCCAGTAGGGAGACAGGGGCTCATGCCTACGAGCAGTACTTC
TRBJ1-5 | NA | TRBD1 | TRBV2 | CASSETGGAYSNQPQHF | TGTGCCAGCAGTGAAACAGGGGGGGCTTATAGCAATCAGCCCCAGCATTTT
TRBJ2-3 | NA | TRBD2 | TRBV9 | CASSVTAGGSTDTQYF | TGTGCCAGCAGCGTTACAGCGGGGGGGAGCACAGATACGCAGTATTTT